The source of this T cell receptor (beta chain) is a study of T cell repertoires in cytomegalovirus infection (dated by TCRdb to the late 2010s). Regarding the study in general: Donor HLA type was relevant to the analysis, as public TCR beta signatures indicated carriage of CMV infection together with the matching HLA type. The full study reports these points: The ex vivo response was dominated by HLA-C-restricted CMV-specific TCR beta clonotypes, which also provided the single most frequent clonotype in two of eight donors. Cumulative frequency of public TCR beta family members discriminated carriers of CMV infection plus the relevant HLA type in this cohort and an independent roughly 340-donor cohort.

For this clonotype: Its binding antigen is unknown. The record has no base qualities; no much larger clone is one base away.

Trimming removed 2 bases from V and 5 bases from J, leaving 15 bases between the germline ends. The CDR3 holds 15 amino acids from the cysteine to the phenylalanine. Only the CDR3 region is kept as DNA, spanning 45 bases read in frame from base 1. In the germline V gene, CDR1 corresponds to KGHSH and CDR2 to LQKENI. Sequencing relied on an Illumina HiSeq 1500. TCRdb handled the public reads itself, with Q25 trimming in fastp and clone calling in MiXCR, and kept productive beta chains. Rows are combined by CDR3 protein, so each entry shows the most common genes and DNA. This sample holds hundreds of thousands of distinct CDR3 sequences; under 20% were observed only once. The ten top clones hold 12% of the sample.

The sequence was collected from a human donor in good health (CMV status not recorded). Some clones in this sample may be carry-over from other donors' samples. Source material: PBMCs. The chain was built from TRBV18 and TRBJ1-1; the D gene cannot be resolved reliably. DNA sequence: TGTGCCAGCTCACCAGGGAGATCCCCTGGGACTGAAGCTTTCTTT. Its amino acids are CASSPGRSPGTEAFF. This CDR3, with the reference TRBV18 and TRBJ1-1 proteins standing in past its ends, gives the full variable domain NAGVMQNPRHLVRRRGQEARLRCSPMKGHSHVYWYRQLPEEGLKFMVYLQKENIIDESGMPKERFSAEFPKEGPSILRIQQVVRGDSAAYFCASSPGRSPGTEAFFGQGTRLTVV.